Shown below are 29 T cell receptor beta chains from a single sample sequenced in a study of T cells in Graves' hyperthyroidism and ophthalmopathy. Amplification yielded TCR beta CDR3 regions, with RNA transcripts as the source. During a first-round RT-PCR of the TCR CDR3, the HTBI primer set was used. TCRdb passed the multiplex PCR reads through MiXCR, listing each CDR3 protein once. The table records a few hundred thousand distinct CDR3 sequences, 13% of them present only once. Sequenced sample: blood. These receptors were obtained from a man under 40 with Graves' hyperthyroidism that later progressed to Graves' ophthalmopathy.

In its sample, this clonotype was seen many times. This CDR3 reads CASSLVRTTTAYEQYF. The CDR3 DNA reads TGTGCCAGCAGCTTAGTTAGGACAACTACCGCCTACGAGCAGTACTTC. The chain has TRBV11-2 and TRBJ2-7; TRBD1 is a possible D gene (5 bases). This CDR3 spans 16 amino acids. Germline CDR1 SGHAT, CDR2 FQNNGV. Deletions cut 1 base from V and 2 bases from J, with 15 bases between.

This clonotype was observed at least ten times. This sequence joins TRBV12-3 or TRBV12-4 and TRBJ1-4; 10 bases are shared with TRBD1. J lost 0 bases, V lost 5 bases, and 3 bases had no gene match. CDR3 length equals 16 residues. CDR3 sequence reads: CASSIGQGATNEKLFF. CDR3 DNA: TGTGCCAGCAGTATAGGACAGGGGGCAACTAATGAAAAACTGTTTTTT.

The V call is TRBV20-1, the J call TRBJ2-5; perhaps TRBD2 as D (5 bases). Trimming removed 5 bases at V and 4 bases at J, with 17 bases between. CDR1 DFQATT and CDR2 SNEGSKA come from the germline V gene (reference sequence). This CDR3 is 14 amino acids long. In DNA form, the CDR3 reads TGCAGTGCTGTTCGAGCGGTCTCCGGAGAGACCCAGTACTTC. Translating it yields CSAVRAVSGETQYF.

This clonotype was picked up many times. The chain uses TRBV11-3 and TRBJ2-1; D may be TRBD2 (6 bases). V lost 5 bases and J lost 0, with 14 bases in between. Germline values: CDR1 SGHNT, CDR2 YENEEA. The CDR3 runs 16 residues. The CDR3, as DNA: TGTGCCAGCAGCATGGTCGGGAGTTTCTCCTACAATGAGCAGTTCTTC. Translating it yields CASSMVGSFSYNEQFF.

V and J are TRBV24-1 and TRBJ2-5, with 14 nucleotides matching TRBD2. The CDR3 contains 15 residues. The J segment lost 8 bases and the V segment lost 5 bases, leaving 6 bases of the junction unmatched. The germline V gene encodes CDR1 KGHDR and CDR2 SFDVKD. Written as DNA, the CDR3 is TGTGCCACCAGTGGCGCCGGGACTAGCGGGGGTACCCAGTACTTC. It is translated as CATSGAGTSGGTQYF.

This clonotype was recorded many times. This chain links TRBV10-3 with TRBJ1-5; no clear D. V was trimmed by 0 bases and J by 0 bases, leaving 6 bases between them. The CDR3 totals 15 residues. Germline CDR1 reads ENHRY; CDR2 reads SYGVKD. In DNA form, the CDR3 reads TGTGCCATCAGTGAGTCGGGTAGTAGCAATCAGCCCCAGCATTTT. It codes for CAISESGSSNQPQHF.

This clonotype showed up many times. The chain uses TRBV20-1 and TRBJ1-2; 8 positions agree with TRBD1. The junction had 4 bases not matched to a gene; V was cut back by 6 bases and J by 7 bases. This CDR3 region has 11 residues. Germline CDR1 is DFQATT and CDR2 is SNEGSKA (reference sequence). The CDR3 here is CSAGQGRGYTF. Written as DNA, the CDR3 is TGCAGTGCCGGACAGGGCCGTGGCTACACCTTC.

This clonotype was counted at least ten times. The genes are TRBV20-1 and TRBJ2-1; 11 positions agree with TRBD2. The V gene's germline CDR1 is DFQATT and CDR2 SNEGSKA (reference sequence). The CDR3 covers 15 residues. V gave up 2 bases and J gave up 2 bases; unmatched junction bases: 2. CDR3 nucleotide sequence: TGCAGTGCTAGAATACTAGCGGGGGCCTACAATGAGCAGTTCTTC. Its translation: CSARILAGAYNEQFF.

Many counts were recorded for this clonotype. The chain employs TRBV2 and TRBJ2-7; tentatively, D is TRBD1 or TRBD2 (5 bases each). Looked up from germline, CDR1 is SNHLY and CDR2 is FYNNEI. The CDR3 spans 14 residues. V was trimmed by 4 bases and J by 6 bases, leaving 16 bases between them. CDR3 nucleotides: TGTGCCAGCAGTGTTCGCGGCCTTGGGGGCGAGCAGTACTTC. Translation gives CASSVRGLGGEQYF.

This clonotype has ten or more counts. V usage is TRBV20-1 and J usage is TRBJ1-4, with a possible D match to TRBD1 (5 bases). The germline V and J ends were trimmed by 3 bases and 4 bases, with 9 bases remaining between them. CDR3 length: 13 residues. The V gene's germline CDR1 is DFQATT and CDR2 SNEGSKA (reference sequence). Here the CDR3 DNA reads TGCAGTGCTAGGGGCAGGGTTAATGAAAAACTGTTTTTT. Translated: CSARGRVNEKLFF.

This clonotype has more than one count but fewer than ten. The chain employs TRBV6-1 and TRBJ2-6; no clear D gene. Germline CDR1 and CDR2: MNHNS and SASEGT. Trimming took 7 bases from V and 0 from J, leaving 10 bases between them. The CDR3 is 15 residues long. This chain's CDR3 is CASKVRISGANVLTF. In DNA, the CDR3 is TGTGCCAGCAAGGTCCGAATCTCTGGGGCCAACGTCCTGACTTTC.

This clonotype appeared many times. The chain combines TRBV11-3 with TRBJ2-7; D unresolved. Trimming stripped 1 base from V and 3 bases from J, with 10 bases between. CDR3 length: 14 amino acids. Germline CDR1 reads SGHNT; CDR2 reads YENEEA. The CDR3 coding sequence is TGTGCCAGCAGCTTAGTGGCAGGTAACTACGAGCAGTACTTC. This translates into CASSLVAGNYEQYF.

This clonotype was recorded a few times. The chain carries TRBV9 and TRBJ2-1; 16 nucleotides align to TRBD2. The germline V gene encodes CDR1 SGDLS and CDR2 YYNGEE. This CDR3 region has 13 residues. Trimming removed 7 bases from V and 9 bases from J; junction bases left unmatched: 1. As DNA, the CDR3 is TGTGCCAGCGGGACTAGCGGGGGGGGTGAGCAGTTCTTC. Its protein product is CASGTSGGGEQFF.

This clonotype showed up just a few times. The CDR3 nucleotides read TGCAGTGCTAGAGCCCCTTGGGCCCCGGGAAAACTGTTTTTT. Its translation: CSARAPWAPGKLFF. The chain recombines TRBV20-1 with TRBJ1-4; D ambiguous. CDR3 size: 14 residues. Trimming left V 1 base short and J 10 bases short, with 16 bases between. The germline gives CDR1 DFQATT, CDR2 SNEGSKA (reference sequence).

The table lists this clonotype with many counts. This chain links TRBV28 with TRBJ1-5; D call uncertain. Germline values: CDR1 MDHEN, CDR2 SYDVKM. This CDR3 spans 14 amino acids. V was trimmed by 8 bases and J by 2 bases, leaving 13 bases between them. CDR3 in DNA: TGTGCCAGCCGGTCTAGGGTGCGCAATCAGCCCCAGCATTTT. This sequence encodes CASRSRVRNQPQHF.

In the case of this clonotype: A much larger clone sits a single nucleotide away, making a read error possible. This chain connects TRBV5-1 to TRBJ1-2; the match to TRBD1 covers 7 bases. The germline V gene has CDR1 SGHRS and CDR2 YFSETQ. The CDR3 has 14 residues. Losses at the gene ends were 4 bases for V and 3 bases for J; bases not matched to a gene: 6. CDR3 residues: CASSLRDSDYGYTF. The CDR3 bases are TGCGCCAGCAGCCTTCGGGACAGCGACTATGGCTACACCTTC.

This clonotype was seen ten or more times. CDR3 loop: CASSVPGNTDTQYF. CDR3 coding DNA: TGCGCCAGCAGCGTGCCAGGAAACACAGATACGCAGTATTTT. The chain combines TRBV5-1 with TRBJ2-3; D ambiguous. The CDR3 spans 14 residues. The V end was cut by 4 bases, the J end by 2 bases, with 11 bases between. Looked up from germline, CDR1 is SGHRS and CDR2 is YFSETQ.

This chain links TRBV7-2 with TRBJ1-6; 7 nucleotides align to TRBD1. CDR1 SGHTA and CDR2 FQGNSA come from the germline V gene. Trimming cost V 1 base and J 10 bases; bases outside gene matches: 10. CDR3 length: 16 residues. Here the CDR3 DNA reads TGTGCCAGCAGCTTAGAGGGGGCCCTAATCGCGTCACCCCTCCACTTT. It is translated as CASSLEGALIASPLHF.

This clonotype was seen more than once but under ten times. CDR3 protein: CASSSGQGSSGANVLTF. Here the CDR3 DNA reads TGTGCCAGCAGTTCGGGACAGGGTAGCTCTGGGGCCAACGTCCTGACTTTC. V gene TRBV27 combines with J gene TRBJ2-6; 9 nucleotides align to TRBD1. The CDR3 is 17 amino acids. Germline trimming cut 4 bases from V and 0 bases from J; bases unmatched to any gene: 4. Germline values: CDR1 MNHEY, CDR2 SMNVEV (reference sequence).

Concerning this clonotype itself: Given a much more abundant clone one base away, this may be a read error. Since the CDR3 does not end with the conserved phenylalanine or tryptophan, this likely comes from a read error. The chain joins TRBV9 to TRBJ1-6; 7 nucleotides agree with TRBD1. CDR3 length: 15 residues. The V and J ends lost 0 bases and 5 bases, in that order; junction bases with no gene match: 2. Germline CDR1 reads SGDLS; CDR2 reads YYNGEE. DNA for the CDR3: TGTGCCAGCAGCGTAGGGACAGGAGATAATTCACCCCTCCACTAT. Translating it yields CASSVGTGDNSPLHY.

This clonotype has a count of ten or more. J is TRBJ1-4 and V is TRBV3-1; possibly TRBD1 for D (6 bases). CDR1 and CDR2 from the germline V gene are LGHDT and YNNKEL (reference sequence). Trimming cost V 0 bases and J 6 bases, with 14 bases left between them. The CDR3 runs 16 residues. Here the CDR3 reads CASSQDHPGDYEKLFF. In nucleotides, the CDR3 is TGTGCCAGCAGCCAAGATCACCCAGGGGATTATGAAAAACTGTTTTTT.

The V call is TRBV6-4, the J call TRBJ1-5, with D tentatively TRBD1 (6 bases). The CDR3 is 15 residues long. Trimming shortened V by 0 bases and J by 2 bases, and 8 bases separated the two germline ends. CDR1 is MRHNA and CDR2 is SNTAGT in the germline V gene. The CDR3 here is CASSDSGGRNQPQHF. The CDR3 DNA sequence: TGTGCCAGCAGTGACTCGGGGGGCCGCAATCAGCCCCAGCATTTT.

This clonotype was counted at least ten times. The chain links TRBV28 to TRBJ1-4, with 8 positions matching TRBD1. The CDR3 length is 17 residues. Germline CDR1 MDHEN, CDR2 SYDVKM. The V segment lost 5 bases and the J segment 4 bases; nucleotides outside the gene matches: 12. The CDR3 DNA follows: TGTGCCAGCAGTGGAATAGGGACAGGTCTAGATAATGAAAAACTGTTTTTT. It yields the protein CASSGIGTGLDNEKLFF.

The table lists this clonotype with a few counts. V is TRBV19 and J is TRBJ1-3; D perhaps matches TRBD1 (5 bases). Between the trimmed V and J ends, which lost 10 bases and 0 bases, there was a span of 19 bases. Germline CDR1 is LNHDA and CDR2 is SQIVND (reference sequence). This CDR3 has 16 amino acids. The CDR3 DNA sequence: TGTGCCACAGGAGAGAGGGCAGGGCGCTCTGGAAACACCATATATTTT. This sequence encodes CATGERAGRSGNTIYF.

This chain connects TRBV5-6 to TRBJ2-5; TRBD1 matches 7 bases. The CDR3 consists of 14 residues. Germline V gene data show CDR1 as SGHDT and CDR2 as YYEEEE. Losses at the gene ends were 4 bases for V and 3 bases for J; bases not matched to a gene: 6. As DNA, the CDR3 is TGTGCCAGCAGCCCTCTCGGACAGGAAGAGACCCAGTACTTC. This codes for CASSPLGQEETQYF.

The chain is built from TRBV4-2 and TRBJ1-2, with a weak D call TRBD1 (5 bases). This CDR3 comprises 15 residues. Trimming stripped 0 bases from V and 4 bases from J, with 12 bases between. Germline CDR1 LGHNA, CDR2 YNFKEQ. The CDR3 DNA is TGTGCCAGCAGCCAAGATGGGGGGGAAGGCTATGGCTACACCTTC. Protein: CASSQDGGEGYGYTF.

This clonotype occurred a few times. This rearrangement joins TRBV5-5 to TRBJ2-1, with D possibly being TRBD1 (7 bases). The CDR3 runs 14 residues. The ends were cut back, 2 bases at V and 5 bases at J, with 11 bases in the middle. The germline gives CDR1 SGHKS, CDR2 YYEKEE (reference sequence). The CDR3: CASSFRGENNEQFF. CDR3 sequence (DNA): TGTGCCAGCAGCTTCAGGGGGGAGAACAATGAGCAGTTCTTC.

This clonotype was counted between two and nine times. The chain combines TRBV10-2 with TRBJ2-3; D remains unclear. The V end lost 1 base, the J end lost 1 base, and 3 bases lay between the germline ends. The V gene's germline CDR1 is WSHSY and CDR2 SAAADI. The CDR3 contains 13 residues. The CDR3 here is CASSELGTDTQYF. The CDR3 coding sequence is TGCGCCAGCAGTGAGTTAGGCACAGATACGCAGTATTTT.

This clonotype was recorded once. This sequence may be a read error, since a much larger clone differs from it by one base. V gene TRBV2 combines with J gene TRBJ1-1; no reliable D call. The CDR3 runs to 13 residues. CDR1 SNHLY and CDR2 FYNNEI come from the germline V gene. The CDR3 nucleotides are TGTGCCAGCAGTGGAGCAGGTTCCACTGAAGCTCTCTTT. This codes for CASSGAGSTEALF.